This passage covers 12 T cell receptor beta chains from one sample sequenced in a study of T cells in localized non-small cell lung cancer. Repertoires were generated with immunoSEQ multiplex PCR, while TCRdb's copy carries only in-frame clones and drops some. Of over a thousand clones listed, around 30% are singletons. The sequences come from normal lung tissue next to the tumor, collected before any cancer treatment. The receptor set was obtained from a male donor at least 60 years old with stage I squamous cell lung carcinoma.

This clone was observed a few times. The chain employs TRBV6-8 and TRBJ2-2; 11 nucleotides agree with TRBD2. The trim removed 8 bases at V and 6 bases at J, leaving 14 bases unmatched. The CDR3 is 17 amino acids. Looked up from germline, CDR1 is MNHGY and CDR2 is SAAAGT. CDR3 DNA sequence: TGTGCCAGCCGCACGGGGGGGCGACTAGCGGGGCCCGGGGAGCTGTTTTTT. It translates to CASRTGGRLAGPGELFF.

This clone has just a few counts. The rearrangement uses TRBV6-1 and TRBJ1-2; no clear D. V lost 1 base and J lost 4, with 10 bases in between. This CDR3 spans 14 amino acids. Germline CDR1 and CDR2: MNHNS and SASEGT. The DNA of the CDR3 is TGTGCCAGCAGTGAAGGCACAGAACTCTATGGCTACACCTTC. Encoded protein: CASSEGTELYGYTF.

This clone is labeled medium-sized. The rearrangement uses TRBV11-3 and TRBJ2-7; 9 bases match TRBD1. The length of the CDR3 is 14 residues. V lost 3 bases, J lost 5 bases, and 5 bases stayed unmatched. Germline V CDR1 and CDR2: SGHNT, YENEEA. This chain's CDR3 is CASSLSGQGNEQYF. CDR3 DNA sequence: TGTGCCAGCAGCTTGAGTGGACAGGGGAACGAGCAGTACTTC.

The V gene is TRBV11-1, the J gene TRBJ2-1, with 12 bases matching TRBD2. Losses at the gene ends were 5 bases for V and 10 bases for J; bases not matched to a gene: 6. Per the germline V gene, CDR1 is SGHAT and CDR2 is FQDESV (reference sequence). The CDR3 is 14 amino acids. The CDR3 protein is CASSRLAGVWEQFF. The CDR3 DNA follows: TGTGCCAGCAGCCGACTAGCGGGAGTCTGGGAGCAGTTCTTC.

By sample fraction, this clone is large (0.1 to 1%). V and J are TRBV18 and TRBJ2-2, with no clear D. V was clipped by 2 bases and J by 4 bases, with 26 bases between them. The CDR3 is made up of 20 amino acids. Germline V gives CDR1 KGHSH, CDR2 LQKENI. For the CDR3, the DNA is TGTGCCAGCTCACCAAGATTCGGTTTCCTCGGACGGATGGGCACCGGGGAGCTGTTTTTT. It is translated as CASSPRFGFLGRMGTGELFF. The complete variable domain, with remaining parts taken from reference TRBV18 and TRBJ2-2, reads NAGVMQNPRHLVRRRGQEARLRCSPMKGHSHVYWYRQLPEEGLKFMVYLQKENIIDESGMPKERFSAEFPKEGPSILRIQQVVRGDSAAYFCASSPRFGFLGRMGTGELFFGEGSRLTVL.

There are a few counts of this clone. The rearrangement links TRBV11-3 to TRBJ2-1; D might be TRBD1 (6 bases). V shed 5 bases and J shed 3 bases, with 11 bases lying between them. This CDR3 comprises 14 residues. Germline loops: CDR1 SGHNT, CDR2 YENEEA. CDR3 sequence reads: CASSPTGLYNEQFF. The CDR3 DNA is TGTGCCAGCAGCCCCACAGGGCTCTACAATGAGCAGTTCTTC.

This clone was counted between two and nine times. The rearrangement joins TRBV9 to TRBJ2-3; 7 nucleotides line up with TRBD1. Losses at the gene ends were 0 bases for V and 5 bases for J; bases not matched to a gene: 9. This CDR3 comprises 16 residues. The germline V gene has CDR1 SGDLS and CDR2 YYNGEE. The CDR3 here is CASSVGGDSPLDTQYF. The DNA of the CDR3 is TGTGCCAGCAGCGTAGGAGGGGACAGTCCGTTAGATACGCAGTATTTT.

This clone was found a few times. This chain links TRBV11-3 with TRBJ1-4; 11 bases line up with TRBD1. J lost 2 bases, V lost 2 bases, and 4 bases had no gene match. Germline CDR1 is SGHNT and CDR2 is YENEEA. This CDR3 has 17 amino acids. CDR3 in DNA: TGTGCCAGCAGCTTATGGACAGGGGGCCGCACTAATGAAAAACTGTTTTTT. It codes for CASSLWTGGRTNEKLFF.

V and J are TRBV29-1 and TRBJ2-5; D is unresolved. Germline V lookup: CDR1 SQVTM, CDR2 ANQGSEA. The CDR3 contains 13 residues. Trimming removed 7 bases from V and 5 bases from J, with 17 bases in between. The CDR3 bases are TGCAGCGCCCGTTTACGTTCCGGGGAGACCCAGTACTTC. The encoded protein is CSARLRSGETQYF. The entire variable domain, with the rest obtained from reference TRBV29-1 and TRBJ2-5, is as follows: SAVISQKPSRDICQRGTSLTIQCQVDSQVTMMFWYRQQPGQSLTLIATANQGSEATYESGFVIDKFPISRPNLTFSTLTVSNMSPEDSSIYLCSARLRSGETQYFGPGTRLLVL.

This clone was counted a few times. V gene TRBV11-3 combines with J gene TRBJ1-1, with D unresolved. CDR3 length equals 14 residues. CDR1 is SGHNT and CDR2 is YENEEA in the germline V gene. The V and J ends lost 2 bases and 2 bases respectively, with 9 bases between them. This chain's CDR3 is CASSLLQLNTEAFF. The DNA of the CDR3 is TGTGCCAGCAGCTTATTACAGCTAAACACTGAAGCTTTCTTT.

This clone was detected a few times. The chain combines TRBV2 with TRBJ1-3; D unclear. The V end was cut by 6 bases, the J end by 4 bases, with 16 bases between. Germline V gives CDR1 SNHLY, CDR2 FYNNEI. The CDR3 loop spans 15 amino acids. CDR3 in DNA: TGTGCCAGCAGCGTAGCGGATAACCCGGGAAACACCATATATTTT. It specifies CASSVADNPGNTIYF.

This clone was seen more than once but under ten times. The rearrangement joins TRBV28 to TRBJ1-1; no firm D call. The V gene lost 5 bases and the J gene lost 6 bases, with 13 bases spanning the gap. Germline V gives CDR1 MDHEN, CDR2 SYDVKM. The CDR3 has 13 residues. DNA for the CDR3: TGTGCCAGCAGTCCCCTGAAGAGCCCTGAAGCTTTCTTT. As protein: CASSPLKSPEAFF.